These 24 T cell receptor beta chains came from one sample sequenced in a study of response to subunit inactivated influenza vaccine. Each CDR3 protein is one row after TCRdb ran MiXCR on the RT-PCR reads. Among some 640,000 distinct CDR3 sequences listed, approximately 13% were seen once. Here the sequenced sample was PBMCs from blood, taken less than 15 days before vaccination. The receptors originated from a man between 45 and 60 years old who received an inactivated influenza vaccine.

The V call is TRBV3-1, the J call TRBJ2-3; D perhaps matches TRBD2 (6 bases). The CDR3 contains 18 residues. Germline loops: CDR1 LGHDT, CDR2 YNNKEL (reference sequence). V lost 0 bases to trimming and J lost 2 bases, with 18 bases between them. The CDR3 sequence: CASSQDPDGTPDTDTQYF. The CDR3 bases are TGTGCCAGCAGCCAAGATCCAGATGGGACTCCAGACACAGATACGCAGTATTTT.

The rearrangement joins TRBV6-5 to TRBJ2-3; D is uncertain. The V gene lost 0 bases and the J gene lost 3 bases, with 10 bases spanning the gap. The CDR3 totals 15 residues. CDR1 is MNHEY and CDR2 is SVGAGI in the germline V gene. The CDR3 region is CASSYSEPRTDTQYF. CDR3 nucleotides: TGTGCCAGCAGTTACTCGGAACCGAGGACAGATACGCAGTATTTT.

V usage is TRBV5-1 and J usage is TRBJ2-7, with TRBD2 matching 7 bases. With V trimmed by 4 bases and J by 4 bases, 11 bases remained unmatched. From germline, CDR1 is SGHRS and CDR2 YFSETQ. This CDR3 has 15 amino acids. The DNA of the CDR3 is TGCGCCAGCAGCCCCCGGTGGGAGGGAATGTACGAGCAGTACTTC. This encodes CASSPRWEGMYEQYF.

The J gene is TRBJ1-1, the V gene TRBV10-3, with D tentatively TRBD1 (6 bases). The germline gives CDR1 ENHRY, CDR2 SYGVKD. CDR3 length equals 16 residues. V was pared by 10 bases and J by 0 bases, with 21 bases between. The CDR3: CATRTESLFVNTEAFF. The CDR3 nucleotides are TGTGCCACCCGGACAGAAAGCCTATTCGTGAACACTGAAGCTTTCTTT.

The V and J genes are TRBV6-2 or TRBV6-3 and TRBJ2-7; TRBD2 matches at 10 bases. V dropped 2 bases and J dropped 4; count of bases not matched to a gene: 8. CDR3 length: 16 amino acids. CDR1 and CDR2 from the germline V gene are MNHEY and SVGEGT. The DNA for the CDR3 is TGTGCCAGCAGTTACCAGAGCGGGAGGGTTTCTTACGAGCAGTACTTC. The encoded protein is CASSYQSGRVSYEQYF.

The chain uses TRBV27 and TRBJ2-2, with 7 bases matching TRBD1. V trimming: 5 bases; J trimming: 1 base; junction bases outside the gene matches: 7. The germline gives CDR1 MNHEY, CDR2 SMNVEV (reference sequence). The CDR3 runs to 16 residues. This chain's CDR3 is CASSPDRVLNTGELFF. For the CDR3, the DNA is TGTGCCAGCAGTCCCGACAGGGTTTTGAACACCGGGGAGCTGTTTTTT.

This rearrangement joins TRBV5-1 to TRBJ2-7; 8 bases map to TRBD2. The V gene's germline CDR1 is SGHRS and CDR2 YFSETQ. Trimming took 0 bases from V and 4 from J; bases not matched to a gene: 6. CDR3 length: 15 amino acids. The CDR3 DNA reads TGCGCCAGCAGCTTGGCGAGCGGGAGTCGATACGAGCAGTACTTC. Translating gives CASSLASGSRYEQYF.

Only a few counts were recorded for this clonotype. The V call is TRBV6-1, the J call TRBJ1-4; D is ambiguous. V dropped 7 bases and J dropped 7 bases, with 19 bases sitting between them. The CDR3 has 15 amino acids. In germline, CDR1 is MNHNS, CDR2 SASEGT. Here the CDR3 reads CASKSVAQLSEKLFF. Here the CDR3 DNA reads TGTGCCAGCAAGTCAGTTGCACAGTTAAGTGAAAAACTGTTTTTT.

This clonotype was picked up one time. The chain joins TRBV20-1 to TRBJ2-7; 9 bases agree with TRBD2. CDR1 is DFQATT, CDR2 SNEGSKA, per germline (reference sequence). The V and J ends lost 3 bases and 4 bases, in that order; junction bases with no gene match: 10. The CDR3 consists of 15 residues. The CDR3 nucleotides are TGCAGTGCTAGTCGTATAGCGGGGGACGAGTACGAGCAGTACTTC. It specifies CSASRIAGDEYEQYF.

The chain employs TRBV27 and TRBJ2-1; 7 positions match TRBD2. This CDR3 has 15 amino acids. V lost 0 bases, J lost 10 bases, and 9 bases stayed unmatched. Germline CDR1 reads MNHEY; CDR2 reads SMNVEV (reference sequence). CDR3 sequence reads: CASSLSGGGGVEQFF. Written as DNA, the CDR3 is TGTGCCAGCAGTTTATCTGGGGGGGGTGGAGTGGAGCAGTTCTTC.

The gene calls are TRBV20-1 and TRBJ2-7; 14 bases are a match to TRBD2. After removal of 2 bases from V and 4 bases from J, the junction contained 10 bases not matched to a gene. The V gene's germline CDR1 is DFQATT and CDR2 SNEGSKA (reference sequence). The CDR3 consists of 17 residues. CDR3 residues: CSARSRAGTSGRYEQYF. CDR3 DNA sequence: TGCAGTGCTAGAAGCCGAGCAGGGACTAGCGGGAGATACGAGCAGTACTTC.

Many counts were recorded for this clonotype. The CDR3 sequence: CASSNQPRTSGGTRYF. CDR3 bases: TGTGCCAGCAGCAACCAACCTAGGACTAGCGGGGGGACCCGGTACTTC. The chain uses TRBV12-3 or TRBV12-4 and TRBJ2-7; 14 bases map to TRBD2. V shed 6 bases and J 12 bases; nucleotides not matched to a gene: 16. The CDR3 runs 16 residues.

This clonotype was seen only a few times. The gene calls are TRBV5-1 and TRBJ2-2, with D hard to call. This CDR3 is built from 13 residues. Trimming took off 0 bases at V and 7 bases at J, with 7 bases between the two ends. Per germline, CDR1 SGHRS and CDR2 YFSETQ. The DNA of the CDR3 is TGCGCCAGCAGCTTGGGCCAGGACGGGGAGCTGTTTTTT. It encodes CASSLGQDGELFF.

This clonotype turned up a few times. The chain combines TRBV5-1 with TRBJ2-3; 7 nucleotides agree with TRBD1. The CDR3 consists of 17 residues. Germline assignment: CDR1 SGHRS and CDR2 YFSETQ. Trimming at V came to 4 bases and at J to 2 bases, leaving 13 bases not matched to a gene. As DNA, the CDR3 is TGCGCCAGCAGCCCAGGTAGGGTGCAGGGGGTCACAGATACGCAGTATTTT. Translating gives CASSPGRVQGVTDTQYF. Supplemented by reference TRBV5-1 and TRBJ2-3, the full variable domain reads KAGVTQTPRYLIKTRGQQVTLSCSPISGHRSVSWYQQTPGQGLQFLFEYFSETQRNKGNFPGRFSGRQFSNSRSEMNVSTLELGDSALYLCASSPGRVQGVTDTQYFGPGTRLTVL.

This clonotype was counted ten times or more. The chain has TRBV5-1 and TRBJ1-4; perhaps TRBD1 as D (5 bases). The CDR3 runs to 14 residues. Trimming shortened V by 2 bases and J by 5 bases, and 10 bases separated the two germline ends. Per the germline V gene, CDR1 is SGHRS and CDR2 is YFSETQ. In DNA, the CDR3 is TGCGCCAGCAGCTTCGGGACGGGAAATGAAAAACTGTTTTTT. Amino acid sequence: CASSFGTGNEKLFF.

This clonotype turned up a few times. The V call is TRBV7-8, the J call TRBJ1-2, with D possibly being TRBD1 (5 bases). Trimming took off 1 base at V and 2 bases at J, with 14 bases between the two ends. There are 16 residues in the CDR3. The germline CDR1 and CDR2 sequences are SGHVS and FQNEAQ. This CDR3 is CASSLVHTGFNYGYTF. CDR3 DNA: TGTGCCAGCAGCTTAGTGCATACAGGATTCAACTATGGCTACACCTTC.

V and J are TRBV5-1 and TRBJ2-7, with D perhaps matching TRBD1 (6 bases). Trimming stripped 0 bases from V and 3 bases from J, with 10 bases between. This CDR3 region has 14 residues. The germline V gene has CDR1 SGHRS and CDR2 YFSETQ. CDR3 sequence reads: CASSLGDRHYEQYF. Written as DNA, the CDR3 is TGCGCCAGCAGCTTGGGTGACAGGCACTACGAGCAGTACTTC. The whole variable domain, filled in from reference TRBV5-1 and TRBJ2-7, reads KAGVTQTPRYLIKTRGQQVTLSCSPISGHRSVSWYQQTPGQGLQFLFEYFSETQRNKGNFPGRFSGRQFSNSRSEMNVSTLELGDSALYLCASSLGDRHYEQYFGPGTRLTVT.

There are a few counts of this clonotype. CDR3 protein: CASSLQGTSGRLDTQYF. Here the CDR3 DNA reads TGCGCCAGCAGCCTACAGGGGACTAGCGGCCGGTTGGATACGCAGTATTTT. J is TRBJ2-3 and V is TRBV5-1, with 11 bases matching TRBD2. In germline, CDR1 is SGHRS, CDR2 YFSETQ. The CDR3 loop spans 17 amino acids. The J segment lost 6 bases and the V segment lost 4 bases, leaving 13 bases of the junction unmatched. Full variable domain (remainder filled in from reference TRBV5-1 and TRBJ2-3): KAGVTQTPRYLIKTRGQQVTLSCSPISGHRSVSWYQQTPGQGLQFLFEYFSETQRNKGNFPGRFSGRQFSNSRSEMNVSTLELGDSALYLCASSLQGTSGRLDTQYFGPGTRLTVL.

This clonotype was observed a handful of times. Written as DNA, the CDR3 is TGTGCCAGCAGCCACGGGCCAGAGACCCAGTACTTC. This sequence encodes CASSHGPETQYF. The chain is built from TRBV3-1 and TRBJ2-5; D not resolved. Per germline, CDR1 LGHDT and CDR2 YNNKEL (reference sequence). Between the trimmed V and J ends, which lost 3 bases and 4 bases, there was a span of 6 bases. The CDR3 spans 12 residues.

In its sample, this clonotype was seen many times. The chain combines TRBV6-2 or TRBV6-3 with TRBJ2-3, with D hard to call. V lost 6 bases, J lost 2 bases, and 21 bases lay in between. The CDR3 runs 17 residues. Germline lookup yields CDR1 MNHEY and CDR2 SVGEGT. The CDR3 spells CASSEDRTPVYTDTQYF. The CDR3 DNA sequence: TGTGCCAGCAGCGAAGATCGGACCCCCGTATACACAGATACGCAGTATTTT.

In this sample, this clonotype turned up a few times. This rearrangement joins TRBV5-1 to TRBJ2-2; 9 positions agree with TRBD1. Germline V gene sequence: CDR1 SGHRS, CDR2 YFSETQ. The junction had 11 bases not matched to a gene; V was cut back by 4 bases and J by 4 bases. The CDR3 is made up of 17 amino acids. The CDR3 protein is CASSGRDRVMSTGELFF. The CDR3 region has the DNA TGCGCCAGCAGCGGCCGGGACAGGGTGATGAGCACCGGGGAGCTGTTTTTT.

The chain employs TRBV30 and TRBJ2-3, with TRBD2 matching 11 bases. Germline trimming cut 5 bases from V and 4 bases from J; bases unmatched to any gene: 5. This CDR3 is 14 amino acids long. Germline CDR1 and CDR2: GTSNPN and SVGIG (reference sequence). DNA of the CDR3: TGTGCCTGGCAGCCGACTAGCGGGGCAGATACGCAGTATTTT. Translating it yields CAWQPTSGADTQYF.

This clonotype was counted many times. The chain carries TRBV20-1 and TRBJ1-5, with D maybe TRBD1 (6 bases). The CDR3 is 13 amino acids. V was pared by 6 bases and J by 4 bases, with 13 bases between. From germline, CDR1 is DFQATT and CDR2 SNEGSKA (reference sequence). CDR3: CSAQDSVNQPQHF. Written as DNA, the CDR3 is TGCAGTGCCCAGGACAGTGTAAATCAGCCCCAGCATTTT.

V and J are TRBV3-1 and TRBJ2-2; D may be TRBD1 (6 bases). Germline values: CDR1 LGHDT, CDR2 YNNKEL (reference sequence). V was cut by 1 base and J by 1 base, with 7 bases left in between. This CDR3 has 15 amino acids. The DNA of the CDR3 is TGTGCCAGCAGCCAAGGGGACATGAACACCGGGGAGCTGTTTTTT. This sequence encodes CASSQGDMNTGELFF. The variable domain in full, with the rest retrieved from reference TRBV3-1 and TRBJ2-2, is DTAVSQTPKYLVTQMGNDKSIKCEQNLGHDTMYWYKQDSKKFLKIMFSYNNKELIINETVPNRFSPKSPDKAHLNLHINSLELGDSAVYFCASSQGDMNTGELFFGEGSRLTVL.